These 15 T cell receptor beta chains came from one sample sequenced in a study of radiation and T cells in renal cell carcinoma (dated by TCRdb to about 2020). This specimen's time point label, interpreted: blood 4 weeks post-SBRT, at nephrectomy. Reading the label with the study, this specimen's treatment or condition is: 15 Gy SBRT to primary tumor, nephrectomy 4 weeks later. Libraries were made using the immunoSEQ multiplex PCR assay. TCRdb carries this immuneACCESS record with in-frame sequences only. Its versions omit some clonotypes, under half of them owing to an unresolved V gene in the studies checked, with the rest unexplained. In all, the sample holds approximately 43,000 clones, and about 84% of those were seen once. The ten largest clonotypes hold 27% of the sample. The sequenced sample was blood, obtained from a patient whose treatment included radiotherapy and nephrectomy. Every receptor here comes from an older woman with renal cell carcinoma.

This rearrangement joins TRBV4-1 to TRBJ1-5; no reliable D call. The CDR3 consists of 16 residues. With 0 bases removed from V and 3 bases from J, the gap between germline ends came to 12 bases. Germline CDR1 reads MGHRA; CDR2 reads YSYEKL. The CDR3 bases are TGCGCCAGCAGCCAAGATGAAGTAGAGGCCAATCAGCCCCAGCATTTT. As protein: CASSQDEVEANQPQHF.

This clone was counted a single time. DNA for the CDR3: TGTGCCAGCAGAAGGGGGTCAAACTACGAGCAGTACTTC. It codes for CASRRGSNYEQYF. The chain couples TRBV6-5 to TRBJ2-7; TRBD1 might be the D (6 bases). The CDR3 consists of 13 residues. Germline CDR1 and CDR2: MNHEY and SVGAGI. V was pared by 6 bases and J by 3 bases, with 12 bases between.

This clone has only a few counts. This chain links TRBV6-5 with TRBJ2-1, with no clear D. Trimming took 0 bases from V and 7 from J, leaving 16 bases between them. The CDR3 sequence is 16 residues long. CDR1 MNHEY and CDR2 SVGAGI come from the germline V gene. The CDR3 protein is CASSYSHTQPQNEQFF. Written as DNA, the CDR3 is TGTGCCAGCAGTTACTCCCACACCCAACCGCAGAATGAGCAGTTCTTC.

The chain has TRBV7-8 and TRBJ1-1; D not certain. The CDR3 length is 12 residues. Per the germline V gene, CDR1 is SGHVS and CDR2 is FQNEAQ. Between the trimmed V and J ends, which lost 1 base and 7 bases, there was a span of 7 bases. CDR3 loop: CASSLGLREAFF. The CDR3 DNA sequence: TGTGCCAGCAGCTTAGGTCTCCGTGAAGCTTTCTTT.

The V and J genes are TRBV27 and TRBJ2-7; D possibly corresponds to TRBD2 (6 bases). CDR1 is MNHEY, CDR2 SMNVEV, per germline (reference sequence). V lost 3 bases to trimming and J lost 6 bases, with 18 bases between them. The CDR3 covers 15 residues. In nucleotides, the CDR3 is TGTGCCAGCAGTTTGGCGGGGAGTCTCAAAAGCGAGCAGTACTTC. Translated, it gives CASSLAGSLKSEQYF.

This sequence joins TRBV19 and TRBJ1-4; tentatively, D is TRBD1 (5 bases). The CDR3 spans 16 residues. The germline V gene has CDR1 LNHDA and CDR2 SQIVND (reference sequence). V gave up 5 bases and J gave up 6 bases, with 19 bases separating them. The CDR3 loop is CASSPPGRLGDEKLFF. DNA of the CDR3: TGTGCCAGTAGTCCGCCGGGAAGGTTAGGGGATGAAAAACTGTTTTTT.

The chain combines TRBV6-1 with TRBJ2-7; D is tentatively TRBD1 or TRBD2 (5 bases each). CDR3 size: 15 residues. The germline gives CDR1 MNHNS, CDR2 SASEGT. V shed 2 bases and J shed 1 base, with 12 bases lying between them. CDR3 protein: CASSESRDPSYEQYF. The CDR3 DNA sequence: TGTGCCAGCAGTGAATCCCGGGACCCATCCTACGAGCAGTACTTC.

The rearrangement uses TRBV4-3 and TRBJ2-1; no clear D gene. The CDR3 loop spans 13 amino acids. CDR1 and CDR2 from the germline V gene are LGHNA and YSLEER. Trimming took off 3 bases at V and 5 bases at J, with 8 bases between the two ends. The CDR3, as DNA: TGCGCCAGCAGCCAGCATAAAAACAATGAGCAGTTCTTC. Translation: CASSQHKNNEQFF.

In DNA, the CDR3 is TGTGCCAGCAGTTCCGGGGGGAATTACGAGCAGTACTTC. It is translated as CASSSGGNYEQYF. V and J are TRBV27 and TRBJ2-7, with 7 bases aligning to TRBD2. The trim removed 4 bases at V and 4 bases at J, leaving 4 bases unmatched. Germline CDR1 and CDR2: MNHEY and SMNVEV (reference sequence). The CDR3 has 13 amino acids.

The chain recombines TRBV18 with TRBJ1-1, with D tentatively TRBD1 (5 bases). The V and J ends lost 2 bases and 1 base respectively, with 8 bases between them. CDR3 size: 14 residues. CDR1 and CDR2 from the germline V gene are KGHSH and LQKENI. CDR3 sequence: CASSPGTSNTEAFF. In DNA form, the CDR3 reads TGTGCCAGCTCACCAGGGACCTCGAACACTGAAGCTTTCTTT.

This chain uses TRBV14 with TRBJ1-1; D is unresolved. The CDR3 totals 14 residues. CDR1 and CDR2 from the germline V gene are SGHDN and FVKESK. Deletions cut 4 bases from V and 0 bases from J, with 9 bases between. This CDR3 is CASSLVEVNTEAFF. The DNA for the CDR3 is TGTGCCAGCAGCCTCGTCGAGGTGAACACTGAAGCTTTCTTT. Together with reference TRBV14 and TRBJ1-1, the CDR3 gives the full variable domain: EAGVTQFPSHSVIEKGQTVTLRCDPISGHDNLYWYRRVMGKEIKFLLHFVKESKQDESGMPNNRFLAERTGGTYSTLKVQPAELEDSGVYFCASSLVEVNTEAFFGQGTRLTVV.

The J gene is TRBJ2-7, the V gene TRBV5-1; 8 positions agree with TRBD1. The CDR3 runs to 14 residues. The ends lost 4 bases at V and 1 base at J; junction bases unmatched: 4. Germline V gives CDR1 SGHRS, CDR2 YFSETQ. The CDR3 is CASSPWTGSYEQYF. The CDR3, as DNA: TGCGCCAGCAGCCCCTGGACAGGGTCCTACGAGCAGTACTTC.

This sequence joins TRBV5-1 and TRBJ2-5; no clear D. The CDR3 is 13 residues long. Germline CDR1 reads SGHRS; CDR2 reads YFSETQ. Between the trimmed V and J ends, which lost 0 bases and 5 bases, there was a span of 8 bases. In DNA, the CDR3 is TGCGCCAGCAGCTTGGGGTCGCTGGAGACCCAGTACTTC. This encodes CASSLGSLETQYF.

The sample holds one count of this clone. The chain links TRBV6-6 to TRBJ1-2; unclear D gene. V lost 0 bases and J lost 6, with 8 bases in between. This CDR3 has 13 residues. Germline V gene sequence: CDR1 MNHNY, CDR2 SVGAGI (reference sequence). The CDR3 here is CASSYSNGNGYTF. CDR3 DNA sequence: TGTGCCAGCAGTTACTCGAACGGGAATGGCTACACCTTC.

This chain joins TRBV5-5 and TRBJ2-3; a weak D match, TRBD2 (6 bases). The CDR3 spans 14 residues. The V gene lost 2 bases and the J gene lost 4 bases, with 11 bases spanning the gap. Per the germline V gene, CDR1 is SGHKS and CDR2 is YYEKEE (reference sequence). Here the CDR3 DNA reads TGTGCCAGCAGCTTAGCCAGGAGGGCAGATACGCAGTATTTT. It translates to CASSLARRADTQYF.